This T cell receptor beta chain is from a study of PD-L1 blockade in urothelial cancer. Across the whole study: Analyses used blood from 3 weeks (second dose) and 6 weeks after treatment start.

TCRdb's table, derived via immunoSEQ multiplex PCR, lists solely in-frame clones and lacks some. The repertoire holds roughly 60,000 clones, with around 80% as singletons. The V and J ends lost 2 bases and 5 bases respectively, with 9 bases between them. The CDR3 consists of 13 residues. Germline assignment: CDR1 SNHLY and CDR2 FYNNEI. This clone was observed a few times. The gene calls are TRBV2 and TRBJ1-2, with D possibly being TRBD1 (5 bases). Material: PBMCs, obtained around atezolizumab (anti-PD-L1) treatment. The clonotype originates from a man between 70 and 80 years old with urothelial cancer. CDR3 nucleotide sequence: TGTGCCAGCAGTGAAAAGGGGAGGTATGGCTACACCTTC. Its translation: CASSEKGRYGYTF.